The 25 T cell receptor beta chains reported below all come from one sample, sequenced in a study of response to subunit inactivated influenza vaccine. TCRdb passed the RT-PCR reads through MiXCR, listing each CDR3 protein once. Here the sample spans about 520,000 distinct CDR3 sequences, under 8.5% being singletons. Sample: PBMCs from blood, taken around 25 months after vaccination. The receptors stem from a man between 50 and 69 years old who received an inactivated influenza vaccine.

This clonotype was detected many times. The chain joins TRBV5-1 to TRBJ1-6; the D gene is possibly TRBD1 (6 bases). The CDR3 consists of 13 residues. The germline V and J ends were trimmed by 0 bases and 11 bases, with 9 bases remaining between them. Germline loops: CDR1 SGHRS, CDR2 YFSETQ. CDR3 loop: CASSLGNRAPLHF. The CDR3 nucleotides read TGCGCCAGCAGCTTGGGAAACAGGGCACCCCTCCACTTT.

This clonotype has only a few counts. V usage is TRBV18 and J usage is TRBJ2-5, with unresolved D. Germline V gene lookup returns CDR1 KGHSH and CDR2 LQKENI. The CDR3 has 12 amino acids. V was trimmed by 2 bases and J by 4 bases, leaving 5 bases between them. The CDR3 loop reads CASSPVLETQYF. As DNA, the CDR3 is TGTGCCAGCTCACCAGTTCTAGAGACCCAGTACTTC.

This clonotype appeared a few times. The rearrangement uses TRBV10-3 and TRBJ1-4; D is uncertain. CDR3 length: 14 residues. Trimming took off 0 bases at V and 8 bases at J, with 10 bases between the two ends. Germline loops: CDR1 ENHRY, CDR2 SYGVKD. CDR3 amino acids: CAISESPEQEKLFF. The DNA for the CDR3 is TGTGCCATCAGTGAGTCACCCGAACAAGAAAAACTGTTTTTT.

In this sample, this clonotype turned up a few times. The chain employs TRBV11-2 and TRBJ1-2; tentatively, D is TRBD1 (5 bases). From germline, CDR1 is SGHAT and CDR2 FQNNGV. The CDR3 loop spans 13 amino acids. V shed 10 bases and J shed 8 bases, with 20 bases lying between them. CDR3 amino acids: CATSRGRLGGYTF. The DNA for the CDR3 is TGTGCCACAAGTCGGGGCAGATTGGGCGGCTACACCTTC.

The J gene is TRBJ1-5, the V gene TRBV4-2; 9 bases map to TRBD1. This CDR3 contains 16 residues. J was trimmed by 2 bases and V by 3 bases; bases with no gene match: 5. Per the germline V gene, CDR1 is LGHNA and CDR2 is YNFKEQ. DNA for the CDR3: TGTGCCAGCAGCCAGCCGGGACAGGGTGGCAATCAGCCCCAGCATTTT. Amino acid sequence: CASSQPGQGGNQPQHF.

This clonotype was recorded many times. This rearrangement joins TRBV18 to TRBJ2-3; no clear D. Germline-derived CDR1 and CDR2 are KGHSH and LQKENI. CDR3 size: 14 residues. V was pared by 1 base and J by 10 bases, with 15 bases between. The CDR3 DNA follows: TGTGCCAGCTCACCACGGGTTGAGCTATCCGCGCAGTATTTT. This sequence encodes CASSPRVELSAQYF. Using reference TRBV18 and TRBJ2-3 for the parts outside the CDR3, the full variable domain is NAGVMQNPRHLVRRRGQEARLRCSPMKGHSHVYWYRQLPEEGLKFMVYLQKENIIDESGMPKERFSAEFPKEGPSILRIQQVVRGDSAAYFCASSPRVELSAQYFGPGTRLTVL.

The genes are TRBV30 and TRBJ2-7; D might be TRBD1 or TRBD2, each matching 5 bases. Germline-derived CDR1 and CDR2 are GTSNPN and SVGIG (reference sequence). The CDR3 covers 12 residues. Trimming pared 2 bases from V and 4 bases from J, leaving 9 bases between. CDR3 region: CAWSRGGYEQYF. The CDR3 DNA reads as TGTGCCTGGAGTCGTGGGGGATACGAGCAGTACTTC.

This clonotype has only a few counts. The gene calls are TRBV12-3 or TRBV12-4 and TRBJ2-1; the D is unclear. The CDR3 spans 14 residues. The V end lost 8 bases, the J end lost 0 bases, and 11 bases lay between the germline ends. CDR3 loop: CASGGLHSYNEQFF. As DNA, the CDR3 is TGTGCCAGCGGTGGTCTCCACTCCTACAATGAGCAGTTCTTC.

This clonotype was counted at least ten times. J is TRBJ1-2 and V is TRBV20-1; 8 nucleotides agree with TRBD1. CDR1 DFQATT and CDR2 SNEGSKA come from the germline V gene (reference sequence). J gave up 7 bases and V 6 bases, and 10 bases lay outside the gene matches. The CDR3 has 13 amino acids. The chain's CDR3 is CSALLVTGAGYTF. The CDR3 nucleotides read TGCAGTGCCCTCCTAGTGACAGGGGCTGGCTACACCTTC.

This clonotype was observed a handful of times. The chain employs TRBV7-8 and TRBJ1-1; tentative D call: TRBD1 (6 bases). The germline V and J ends were trimmed by 0 bases and 2 bases, with 10 bases remaining between them. There are 15 residues in the CDR3. Looked up from germline, CDR1 is SGHVS and CDR2 is FQNEAQ. Here the CDR3 reads CASSLARQANTEAFF. CDR3 sequence (DNA): TGTGCCAGCAGCTTAGCAAGACAGGCTAACACTGAAGCTTTCTTT.

This clonotype has more than one count but fewer than ten. The chain recombines TRBV5-6 with TRBJ2-1; 7 bases are a match to TRBD2. Per germline, CDR1 SGHDT and CDR2 YYEEEE. V lost 0 bases and J lost 2; bases outside the gene matches: 5. CDR3 length: 16 amino acids. CDR3 sequence (DNA): TGTGCCAGCAGCTTGGCGGGGGGTTCACCCTACAATGAGCAGTTCTTC. Protein: CASSLAGGSPYNEQFF. Variable domain in full (rest from reference TRBV5-6 and TRBJ2-1): DAGVTQSPTHLIKTRGQQVTLRCSPKSGHDTVSWYQQALGQGPQFIFQYYEEEERQRGNFPDRFSGHQFPNYSSELNVNALLLGDSALYLCASSLAGGSPYNEQFFGPGTRLTVL.

The rearrangement links TRBV9 to TRBJ2-1; D not certain. Germline V CDR1 and CDR2: SGDLS, YYNGEE. Trimming stripped 0 bases from V and 2 bases from J, with 9 bases between. The CDR3 runs 15 residues. The CDR3 nucleotides are TGTGCCAGCAGCGTAGACTCGCCCCCCTACAATGAGCAGTTCTTC. Its protein product is CASSVDSPPYNEQFF.

This clonotype was observed a handful of times. V gene TRBV29-1 combines with J gene TRBJ2-5; possible D gene TRBD1, 6 bases. This CDR3 has 13 residues. In germline, CDR1 is SQVTM, CDR2 ANQGSEA. V lost 7 bases and J 1 base, leaving 13 bases between the germline ends. The CDR3 region is CSARRTAQETQYF. CDR3 coding DNA: TGCAGCGCCAGGAGGACAGCCCAAGAGACCCAGTACTTC.

The chain links TRBV27 to TRBJ2-5, with a weak D call TRBD1 (5 bases). This CDR3 comprises 15 residues. V shed 4 bases and J shed 5 bases, with 17 bases lying between them. The germline CDR1 and CDR2 sequences are MNHEY and SMNVEV (reference sequence). CDR3 in amino acids: CASSSQPRVWETQYF. Written as DNA, the CDR3 is TGTGCCAGCAGTTCCCAGCCCAGGGTCTGGGAGACCCAGTACTTC.

The sample holds many counts of this clonotype. The chain has TRBV6-1 and TRBJ2-7, with D tentatively TRBD1 (6 bases). The CDR3 extends over 16 amino acids. CDR1 and CDR2 (germline): MNHNS, SASEGT. Trimming cost V 1 base and J 0 bases, with 13 bases left between them. In nucleotides, the CDR3 is TGTGCCAGCAGTGAAGGTCCGCAGGGGATCTCCTACGAGCAGTACTTC. As protein: CASSEGPQGISYEQYF.

A few counts support this clonotype. This rearrangement joins TRBV10-3 to TRBJ1-5; TRBD1 is a possible D gene (6 bases). Trimming took off 6 bases at V and 2 bases at J, with 11 bases between the two ends. The CDR3 has 14 residues. Germline CDR1 is ENHRY and CDR2 is SYGVKD. CDR3 in DNA: TGTGCCATCAGCAACAGGGAAGGCAATCAGCCCCAGCATTTT. Its protein is CAISNREGNQPQHF.

This chain joins TRBV11-2 and TRBJ2-5; TRBD1 might be the D (5 bases). Germline values: CDR1 SGHAT, CDR2 FQNNGV. The V and J ends lost 0 bases and 7 bases respectively, with 9 bases between them. There are 13 residues in the CDR3. For the CDR3, the DNA is TGTGCCAGCAGCTTAGATATAAGGGGGACCCAGTACTTC. It yields the protein CASSLDIRGTQYF.

J is TRBJ2-1 and V is TRBV7-8; a possible D gene is TRBD2 (6 bases). Per the germline V gene, CDR1 is SGHVS and CDR2 is FQNEAQ. The CDR3 runs to 15 residues. V was trimmed by 2 bases and J by 2 bases, leaving 10 bases between them. CDR3 sequence: CASSLRLDTYNEQFF. The DNA of the CDR3 is TGTGCCAGCAGCTTACGACTAGATACCTACAATGAGCAGTTCTTC.

This clonotype was counted between two and nine times. This chain uses TRBV5-1 with TRBJ2-3; 8 bases are shared with TRBD1. V trimming: 8 bases; J trimming: 0 bases; junction bases outside the gene matches: 11. The CDR3 consists of 16 residues. CDR1 is SGHRS, CDR2 YFSETQ, per germline. In DNA, the CDR3 is TGCGCCAGTATGTTACAGGGGGACGGGAGCACAGATACGCAGTATTTT. It codes for CASMLQGDGSTDTQYF.

This chain joins TRBV5-1 and TRBJ2-1; 7 bases are a match to TRBD2. V shed 6 bases, J shed 1 base, and the junction held 7 bases outside the gene matches. The germline gives CDR1 SGHRS, CDR2 YFSETQ. CDR3 length: 15 residues. As DNA, the CDR3 is TGCGCCAGCACGCCTAGCGGTAAATCCTACAATGAGCAGTTCTTC. Its translation is CASTPSGKSYNEQFF.

This clonotype has a count of ten or more. This chain uses TRBV7-9 with TRBJ1-5, with 8 bases identical to TRBD1. Germline V gene sequence: CDR1 SEHNR, CDR2 FQNEAQ (reference sequence). The length of the CDR3 is 18 residues. The junction had 12 bases not matched to a gene; V was cut back by 4 bases and J by 1 base. The CDR3 loop reads CASSSGTGAGGSNQPQHF. The CDR3 DNA is TGTGCCAGCAGCTCCGGGACAGGTGCCGGTGGGAGCAATCAGCCCCAGCATTTT.

The V gene is TRBV5-1, the J gene TRBJ2-1, with 12 bases matching TRBD2. The CDR3 contains 18 residues. CDR1 and CDR2 from the germline V gene are SGHRS and YFSETQ. Trimming cost V 2 bases and J 0 bases; bases outside gene matches: 6. CDR3 sequence (DNA): TGCGCCAGCAGCTTTACCCTGACTAGCGGGAGCTCCTACAATGAGCAGTTCTTC. It codes for CASSFTLTSGSSYNEQFF.

The rearrangement joins TRBV29-1 to TRBJ1-1, with 7 bases identical to TRBD1. This CDR3 has 12 residues. The germline gives CDR1 SQVTM, CDR2 ANQGSEA. CDR3 region: CSVGFQGAEAFF. The CDR3 DNA follows: TGCAGTGTCGGATTTCAGGGGGCTGAAGCTTTCTTT.

This clonotype was seen at least ten times. This chain joins TRBV5-1 and TRBJ2-2, with TRBD2 matching 7 bases. CDR1 SGHRS and CDR2 YFSETQ come from the germline V gene. J gave up 3 bases and V 4 bases, and 3 bases lay outside the gene matches. The CDR3 sequence is 14 residues long. The DNA of the CDR3 is TGCGCCAGCAGCCATGGGGGGGACACCGGGGAGCTGTTTTTT. This codes for CASSHGGDTGELFF.

In this sample, this clonotype turned up many times. The chain carries TRBV2 and TRBJ2-5; D is ambiguous. The CDR3 contains 15 residues. Trimming pared 4 bases from V and 1 base from J, leaving 13 bases between. Per the germline V gene, CDR1 is SNHLY and CDR2 is FYNNEI. The CDR3 nucleotides are TGTGCCAGCAGTGGAACGAGGTCCTTCCAAGAGACCCAGTACTTC. The encoded protein is CASSGTRSFQETQYF.